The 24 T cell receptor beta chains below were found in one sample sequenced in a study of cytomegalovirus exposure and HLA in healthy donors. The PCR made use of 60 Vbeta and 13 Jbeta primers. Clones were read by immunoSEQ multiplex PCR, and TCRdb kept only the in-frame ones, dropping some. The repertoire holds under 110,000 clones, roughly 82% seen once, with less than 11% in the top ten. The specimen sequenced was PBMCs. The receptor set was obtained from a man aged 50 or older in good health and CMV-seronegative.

CDR3 in DNA: TGTGCCAGCAGCCCCGGGACAGGGCCTAATTCACCCCTCCACTTT. As protein: CASSPGTGPNSPLHF. The chain is built from TRBV11-2 and TRBJ1-6; 9 bases align to TRBD1. The V gene's germline CDR1 is SGHAT and CDR2 FQNNGV. The trim removed 5 bases at V and 6 bases at J, leaving 5 bases unmatched. This CDR3 is built from 15 residues.

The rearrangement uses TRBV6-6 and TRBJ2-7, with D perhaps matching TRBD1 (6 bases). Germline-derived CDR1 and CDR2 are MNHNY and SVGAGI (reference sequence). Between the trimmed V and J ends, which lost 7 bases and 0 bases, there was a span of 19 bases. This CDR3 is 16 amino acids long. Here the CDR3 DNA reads TGTGCCAGCACTCAGGGGCGTGGGGGCCACTCCTACGAGCAGTACTTC. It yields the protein CASTQGRGGHSYEQYF.

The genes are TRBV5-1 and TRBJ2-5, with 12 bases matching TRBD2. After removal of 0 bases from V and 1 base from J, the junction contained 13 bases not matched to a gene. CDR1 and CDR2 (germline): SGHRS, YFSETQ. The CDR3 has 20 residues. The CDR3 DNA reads TGCGCCAGCAGCTTGGCGCGGAGGACTAGCGGGACTTACCCCCAAGAGACCCAGTACTTC. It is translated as CASSLARRTSGTYPQETQYF.

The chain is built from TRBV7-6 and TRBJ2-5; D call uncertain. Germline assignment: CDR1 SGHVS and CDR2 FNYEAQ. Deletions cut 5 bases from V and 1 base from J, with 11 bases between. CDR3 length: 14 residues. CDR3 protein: CASSLPGTQETQYF. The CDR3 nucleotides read TGTGCCAGCAGCCTCCCAGGCACCCAAGAGACCCAGTACTTC. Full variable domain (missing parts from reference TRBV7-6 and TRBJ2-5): GAGVSQSPRYKVTKRGQDVALRCDPISGHVSLYWYRQALGQGPEFLTYFNYEAQQDKSGLPNDRFSAERPEGSISTLTIQRTEQRDSAMYRCASSLPGTQETQYFGPGTRLLVL.

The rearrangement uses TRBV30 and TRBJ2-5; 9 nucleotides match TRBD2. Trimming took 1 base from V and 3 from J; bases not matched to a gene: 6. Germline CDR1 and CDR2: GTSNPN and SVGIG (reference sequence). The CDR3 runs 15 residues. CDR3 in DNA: TGTGCCTGGAGTGGGGCTAGCGGGATGAAAGAGACCCAGTACTTC. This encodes CAWSGASGMKETQYF.

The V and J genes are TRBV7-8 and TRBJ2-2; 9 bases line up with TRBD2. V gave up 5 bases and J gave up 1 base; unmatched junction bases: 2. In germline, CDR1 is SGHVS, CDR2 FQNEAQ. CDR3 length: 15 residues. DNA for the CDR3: TGTGCCAGCAGCGATAGCGGGGGGAACACCGGGGAGCTGTTTTTT. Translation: CASSDSGGNTGELFF. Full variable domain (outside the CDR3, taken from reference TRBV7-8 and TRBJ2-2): GAGVSQSPRYKVAKRGQDVALRCDPISGHVSLFWYQQALGQGPEFLTYFQNEAQLDKSGLPSDRFFAERPEGSVSTLKIQRTQQEDSAVYLCASSDSGGNTGELFFGEGSRLTVL.

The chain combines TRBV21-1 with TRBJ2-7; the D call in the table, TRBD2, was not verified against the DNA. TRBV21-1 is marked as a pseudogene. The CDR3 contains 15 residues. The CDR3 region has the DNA TGTGCCAGCAGCCTTAACCGGGGAGGAGGGCTCGAGCAGTACTTC. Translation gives CASSLNRGGGLEQYF.

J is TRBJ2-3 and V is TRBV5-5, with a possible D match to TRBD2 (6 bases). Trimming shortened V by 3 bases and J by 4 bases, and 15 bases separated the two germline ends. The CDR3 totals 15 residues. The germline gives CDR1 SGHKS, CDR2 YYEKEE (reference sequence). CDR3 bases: TGTGCCAGCAGCTCTCAAGGCTGGGGGGCAGATACGCAGTATTTT. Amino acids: CASSSQGWGADTQYF. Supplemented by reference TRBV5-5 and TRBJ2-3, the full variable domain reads DAGVTQSPTHLIKTRGQQVTLRCSPISGHKSVSWYQQVLGQGPQFIFQYYEKEERGRGNFPDRFSARQFPNYSSELNVNALLLGDSALYLCASSSQGWGADTQYFGPGTRLTVL.

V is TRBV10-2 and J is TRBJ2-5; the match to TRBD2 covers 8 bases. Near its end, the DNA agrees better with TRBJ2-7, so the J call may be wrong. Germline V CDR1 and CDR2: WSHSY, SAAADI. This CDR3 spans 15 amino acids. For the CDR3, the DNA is TGCGCCAGCAGTGAGGGCGGGGGGCTTACCTACGAGCAGTACTTC. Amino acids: CASSEGGGLTYEQYF.

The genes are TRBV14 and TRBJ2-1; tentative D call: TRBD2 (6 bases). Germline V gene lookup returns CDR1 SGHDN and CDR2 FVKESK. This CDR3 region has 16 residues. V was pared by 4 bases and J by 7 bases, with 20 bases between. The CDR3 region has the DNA TGTGCCAGCAGCCCTCAGAGGGGCGGGACGAGAAATGAGCAGTTCTTC. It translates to CASSPQRGGTRNEQFF.

The CDR3 bases are TGCGCCAGCAGTCAACGGGGGGGCAGGCAAGAGACCCAGTACTTC. Its translation: CASSQRGGRQETQYF. This rearrangement joins TRBV23-1 to TRBJ2-5; TRBD2 aligns across 8 bases. TRBV23-1 is annotated as an ORF whose role is uncertain. With 2 bases clipped from V and 2 bases from J, the junction kept 4 bases outside the gene matches. The CDR3 runs to 15 residues.

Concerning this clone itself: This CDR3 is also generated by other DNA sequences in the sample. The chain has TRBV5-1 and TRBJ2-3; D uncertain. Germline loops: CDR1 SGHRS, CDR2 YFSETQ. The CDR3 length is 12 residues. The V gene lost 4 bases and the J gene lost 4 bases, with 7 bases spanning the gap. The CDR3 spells CASSPPADTQYF. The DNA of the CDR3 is TGCGCCAGCAGCCCCCCGGCAGATACGCAGTATTTT.

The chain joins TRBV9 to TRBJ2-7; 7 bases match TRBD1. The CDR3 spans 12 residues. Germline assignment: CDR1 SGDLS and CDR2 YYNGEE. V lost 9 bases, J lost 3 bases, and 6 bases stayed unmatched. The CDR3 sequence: CATRDRNYEQYF. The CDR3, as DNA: TGTGCCACCCGGGACAGAAACTACGAGCAGTACTTC.

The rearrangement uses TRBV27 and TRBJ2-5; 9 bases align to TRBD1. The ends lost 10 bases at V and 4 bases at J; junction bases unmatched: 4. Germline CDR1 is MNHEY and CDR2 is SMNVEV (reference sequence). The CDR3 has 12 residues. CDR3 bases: TGTGCCACCGGGACAGGGAGAGAGACCCAGTACTTC. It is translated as CATGTGRETQYF.

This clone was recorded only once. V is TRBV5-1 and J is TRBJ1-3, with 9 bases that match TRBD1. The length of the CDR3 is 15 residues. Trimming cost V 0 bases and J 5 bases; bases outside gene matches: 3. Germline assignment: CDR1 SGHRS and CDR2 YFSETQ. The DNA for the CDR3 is TGCGCCAGCAGCTTGGATGGACAGGGGCGAAACACCATATATTTT. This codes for CASSLDGQGRNTIYF.

The CDR3 spells CAWSDRNYGYTF. CDR3 DNA: TGTGCCTGGAGCGACAGGAACTATGGCTACACCTTC. The chain carries TRBV30 and TRBJ1-2, with a weak D call TRBD1 (6 bases). The germline V and J ends were trimmed by 3 bases and 2 bases, with 7 bases remaining between them. The CDR3 spans 12 residues. CDR1 and CDR2 from the germline V gene are GTSNPN and SVGIG (reference sequence).

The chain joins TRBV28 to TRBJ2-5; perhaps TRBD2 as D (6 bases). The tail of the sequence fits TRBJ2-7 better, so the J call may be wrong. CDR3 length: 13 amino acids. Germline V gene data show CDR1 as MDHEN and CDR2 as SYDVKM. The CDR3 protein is CASSWDFSYEQYF. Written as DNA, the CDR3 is TGTGCCAGCAGCTGGGACTTCTCCTACGAGCAGTACTTC.

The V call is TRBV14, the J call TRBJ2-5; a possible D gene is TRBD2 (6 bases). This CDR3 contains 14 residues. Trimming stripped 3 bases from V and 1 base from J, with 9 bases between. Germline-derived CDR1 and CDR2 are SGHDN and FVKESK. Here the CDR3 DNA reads TGTGCCAGCAGCCATTACGGGGGCCAAGAGACCCAGTACTTC. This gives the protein CASSHYGGQETQYF.

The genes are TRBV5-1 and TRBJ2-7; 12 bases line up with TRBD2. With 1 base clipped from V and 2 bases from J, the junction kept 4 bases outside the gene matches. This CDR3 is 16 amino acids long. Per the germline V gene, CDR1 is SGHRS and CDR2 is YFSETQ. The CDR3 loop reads CASSLWLAGGPYEQYF. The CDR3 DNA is TGCGCCAGCAGCTTGTGGCTAGCGGGGGGGCCCTACGAGCAGTACTTC.

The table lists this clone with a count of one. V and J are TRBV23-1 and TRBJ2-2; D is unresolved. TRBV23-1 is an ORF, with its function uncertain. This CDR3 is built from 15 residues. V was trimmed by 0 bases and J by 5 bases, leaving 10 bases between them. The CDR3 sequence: CASSQSIRITGELFF. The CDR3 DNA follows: TGCGCCAGCAGTCAATCGATTAGAATTACCGGGGAGCTGTTTTTT.

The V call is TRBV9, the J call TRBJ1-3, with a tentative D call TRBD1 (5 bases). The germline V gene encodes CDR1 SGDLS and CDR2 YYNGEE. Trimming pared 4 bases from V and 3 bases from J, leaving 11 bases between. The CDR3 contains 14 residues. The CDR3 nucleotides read TGTGCCAGCAGCTCCGGACAAAGTGGAAACACCATATATTTT. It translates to CASSSGQSGNTIYF.

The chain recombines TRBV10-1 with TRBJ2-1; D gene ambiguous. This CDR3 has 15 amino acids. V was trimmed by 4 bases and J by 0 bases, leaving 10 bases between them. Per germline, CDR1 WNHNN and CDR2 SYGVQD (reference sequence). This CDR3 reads CASSGRGNSYNEQFF. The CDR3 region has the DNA TGCGCCAGCAGTGGAAGAGGAAACTCCTACAATGAGCAGTTCTTC.

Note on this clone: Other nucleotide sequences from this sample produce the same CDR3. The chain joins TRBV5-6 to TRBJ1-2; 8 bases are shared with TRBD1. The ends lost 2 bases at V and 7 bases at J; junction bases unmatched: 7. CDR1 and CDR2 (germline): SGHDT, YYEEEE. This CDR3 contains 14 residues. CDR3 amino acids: CASSFRQGALGYTF. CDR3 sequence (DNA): TGTGCCAGCAGCTTTAGGCAGGGGGCGCTTGGCTACACCTTC. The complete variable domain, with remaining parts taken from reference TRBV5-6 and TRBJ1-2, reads DAGVTQSPTHLIKTRGQQVTLRCSPKSGHDTVSWYQQALGQGPQFIFQYYEEEERQRGNFPDRFSGHQFPNYSSELNVNALLLGDSALYLCASSFRQGALGYTFGSGTRLTVV.

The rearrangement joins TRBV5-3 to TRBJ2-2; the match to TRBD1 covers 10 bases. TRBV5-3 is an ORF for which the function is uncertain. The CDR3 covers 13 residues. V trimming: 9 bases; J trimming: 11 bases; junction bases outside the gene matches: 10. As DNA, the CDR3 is TGTGCCACTCCGGACAGGGGGAACGTCGAGCTGTTTTTT. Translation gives CATPDRGNVELFF.